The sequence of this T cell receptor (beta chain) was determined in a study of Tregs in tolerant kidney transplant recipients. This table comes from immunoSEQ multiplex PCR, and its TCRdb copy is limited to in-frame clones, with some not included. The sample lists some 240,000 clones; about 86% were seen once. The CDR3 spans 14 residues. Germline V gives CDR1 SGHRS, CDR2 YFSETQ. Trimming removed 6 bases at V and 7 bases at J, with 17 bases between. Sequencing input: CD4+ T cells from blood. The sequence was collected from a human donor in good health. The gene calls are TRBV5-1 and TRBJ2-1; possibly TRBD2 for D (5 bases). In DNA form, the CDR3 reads TGCGCCAGCACCCCGGACTCGGTGGGGAATGAGCAGTTCTTC. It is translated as CASTPDSVGNEQFF.